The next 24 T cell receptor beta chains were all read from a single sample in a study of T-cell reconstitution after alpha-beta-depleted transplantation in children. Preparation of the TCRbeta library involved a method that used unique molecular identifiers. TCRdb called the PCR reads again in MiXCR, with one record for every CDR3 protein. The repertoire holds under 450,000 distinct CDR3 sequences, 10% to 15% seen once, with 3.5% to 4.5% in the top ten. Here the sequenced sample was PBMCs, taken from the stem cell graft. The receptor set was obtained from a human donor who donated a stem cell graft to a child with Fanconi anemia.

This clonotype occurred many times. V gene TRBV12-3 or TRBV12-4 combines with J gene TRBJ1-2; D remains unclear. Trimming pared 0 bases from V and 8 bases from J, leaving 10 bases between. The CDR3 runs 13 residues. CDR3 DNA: TGTGCCAGCAGTTTAGCAGCTGGGCAAGGCTACACCTTC. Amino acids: CASSLAAGQGYTF.

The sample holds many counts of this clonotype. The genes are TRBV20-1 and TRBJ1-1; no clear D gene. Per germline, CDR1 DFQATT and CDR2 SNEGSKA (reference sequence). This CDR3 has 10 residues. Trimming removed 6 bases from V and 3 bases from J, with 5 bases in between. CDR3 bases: TGCAGTGCGGCGGACACTGAAGCTTTCTTT. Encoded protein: CSAADTEAFF.

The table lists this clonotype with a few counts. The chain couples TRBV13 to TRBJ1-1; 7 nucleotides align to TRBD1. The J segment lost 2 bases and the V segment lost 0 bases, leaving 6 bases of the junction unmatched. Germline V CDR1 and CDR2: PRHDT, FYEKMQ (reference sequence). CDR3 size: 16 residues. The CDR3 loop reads CASSLGPRGINTEAFF. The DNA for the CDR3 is TGTGCCAGCAGCTTAGGCCCCAGGGGGATTAACACTGAAGCTTTCTTT.

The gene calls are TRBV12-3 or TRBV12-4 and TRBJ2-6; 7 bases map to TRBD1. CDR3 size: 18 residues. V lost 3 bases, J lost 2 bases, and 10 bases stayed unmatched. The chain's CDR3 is CASSFQILTGAGANVLTF. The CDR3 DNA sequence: TGTGCCAGCAGTTTTCAGATACTTACAGGGGCTGGGGCCAACGTCCTGACTTTC.

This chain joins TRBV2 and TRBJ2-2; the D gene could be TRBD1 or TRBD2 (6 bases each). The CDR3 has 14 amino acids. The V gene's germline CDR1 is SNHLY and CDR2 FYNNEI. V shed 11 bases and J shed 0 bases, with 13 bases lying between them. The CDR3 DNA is TGTGCCGGGGGGTCAGGGGCGAACACCGGGGAGCTGTTTTTT. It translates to CAGGSGANTGELFF.

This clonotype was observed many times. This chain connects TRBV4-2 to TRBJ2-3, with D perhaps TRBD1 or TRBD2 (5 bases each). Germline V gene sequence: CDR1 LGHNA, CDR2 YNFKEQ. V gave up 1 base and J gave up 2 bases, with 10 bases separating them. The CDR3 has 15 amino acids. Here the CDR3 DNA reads TGTGCCAGCAGCCAAGGAGGGGCTCTCACAGATACGCAGTATTTT. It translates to CASSQGGALTDTQYF.

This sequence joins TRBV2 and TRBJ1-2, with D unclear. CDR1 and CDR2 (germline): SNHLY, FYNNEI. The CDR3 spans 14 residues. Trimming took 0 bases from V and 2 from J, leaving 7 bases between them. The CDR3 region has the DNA TGTGCCAGCAGTGAAGCCCTTTTGAACTATGGCTACACCTTC. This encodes CASSEALLNYGYTF.

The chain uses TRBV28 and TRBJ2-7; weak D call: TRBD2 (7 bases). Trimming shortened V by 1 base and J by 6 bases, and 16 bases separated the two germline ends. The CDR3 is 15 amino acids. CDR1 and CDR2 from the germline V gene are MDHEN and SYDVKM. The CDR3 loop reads CASSLFIGGPAEQYV. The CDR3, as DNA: TGTGCCAGCAGTTTATTCATCGGGGGGCCGGCCGAGCAGTACGTC.

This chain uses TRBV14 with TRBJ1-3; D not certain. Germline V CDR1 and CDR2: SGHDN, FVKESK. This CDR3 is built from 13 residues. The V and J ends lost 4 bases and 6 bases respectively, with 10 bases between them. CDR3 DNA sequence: TGTGCCAGCAGCCGCGGGAACCTAAACACCATATATTTT. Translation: CASSRGNLNTIYF.

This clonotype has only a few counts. The CDR3 DNA reads TGCAGTGCTCCCGATGCGACAGGGGCCAAGACCCAGTACTTC. This translates into CSAPDATGAKTQYF. The V and J genes are TRBV20-1 and TRBJ2-5, with 8 bases fitting TRBD1. Germline CDR1 is DFQATT and CDR2 is SNEGSKA (reference sequence). This CDR3 comprises 14 residues. J lost 6 bases, V lost 5 bases, and 11 bases had no gene match.

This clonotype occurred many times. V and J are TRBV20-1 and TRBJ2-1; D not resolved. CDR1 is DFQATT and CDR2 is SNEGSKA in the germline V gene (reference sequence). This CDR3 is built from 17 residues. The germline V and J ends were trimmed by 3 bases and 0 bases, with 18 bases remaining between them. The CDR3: CSASPIFGPSSYNEQFF. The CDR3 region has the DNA TGCAGTGCTAGCCCTATCTTTGGACCGAGCTCCTACAATGAGCAGTTCTTC.

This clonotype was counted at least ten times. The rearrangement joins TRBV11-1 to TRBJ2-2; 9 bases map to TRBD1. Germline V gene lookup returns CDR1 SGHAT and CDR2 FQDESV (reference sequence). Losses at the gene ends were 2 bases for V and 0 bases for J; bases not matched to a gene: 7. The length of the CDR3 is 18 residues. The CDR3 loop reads CASSLSVGQGANTGELFF. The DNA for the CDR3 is TGTGCCAGCAGCTTAAGTGTGGGACAGGGCGCGAACACCGGGGAGCTGTTTTTT.

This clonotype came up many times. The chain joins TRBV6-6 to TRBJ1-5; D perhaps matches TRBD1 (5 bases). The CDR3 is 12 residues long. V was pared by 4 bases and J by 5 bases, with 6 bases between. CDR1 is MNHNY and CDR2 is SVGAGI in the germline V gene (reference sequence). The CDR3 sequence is CASSLQDQPQHF. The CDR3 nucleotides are TGTGCCAGCAGTTTACAGGATCAGCCCCAGCATTTT.

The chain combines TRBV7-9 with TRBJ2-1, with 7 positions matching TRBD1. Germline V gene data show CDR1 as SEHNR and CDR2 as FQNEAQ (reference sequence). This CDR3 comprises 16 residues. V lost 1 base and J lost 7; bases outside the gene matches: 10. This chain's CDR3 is CASSLVPDRLLNEQFF. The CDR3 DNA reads TGTGCCAGCAGCTTAGTTCCGGACAGGTTATTAAATGAGCAGTTCTTC.

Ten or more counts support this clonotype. The CDR3 loop is CSAPQRGRETQYF. The CDR3 DNA reads as TGCAGTGCCCCCCAGAGGGGACGAGAGACCCAGTACTTC. The V and J genes are TRBV20-1 and TRBJ2-5; D possibly uses TRBD1 or TRBD2 (5 bases each). V shed 6 bases and J shed 4 bases, with 15 bases lying between them. The germline V gene encodes CDR1 DFQATT and CDR2 SNEGSKA (reference sequence). CDR3 length equals 13 residues.

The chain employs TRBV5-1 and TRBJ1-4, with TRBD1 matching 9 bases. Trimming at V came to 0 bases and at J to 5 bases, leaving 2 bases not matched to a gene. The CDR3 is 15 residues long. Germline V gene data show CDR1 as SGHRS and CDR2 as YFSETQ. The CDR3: CASSLGQGGNEKLFF. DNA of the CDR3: TGCGCCAGCAGCTTGGGACAGGGGGGGAATGAAAAACTGTTTTTT. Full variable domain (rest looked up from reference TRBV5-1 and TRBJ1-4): KAGVTQTPRYLIKTRGQQVTLSCSPISGHRSVSWYQQTPGQGLQFLFEYFSETQRNKGNFPGRFSGRQFSNSRSEMNVSTLELGDSALYLCASSLGQGGNEKLFFGSGTQLSVL.

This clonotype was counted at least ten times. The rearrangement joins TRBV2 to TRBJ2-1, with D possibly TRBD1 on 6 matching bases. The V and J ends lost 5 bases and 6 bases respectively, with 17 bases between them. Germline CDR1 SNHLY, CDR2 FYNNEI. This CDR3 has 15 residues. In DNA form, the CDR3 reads TGTGCCAGCAGTTTAGACAGGAGCGGCTCCAATGAGCAGTTCTTC. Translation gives CASSLDRSGSNEQFF. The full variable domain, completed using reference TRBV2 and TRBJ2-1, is EPEVTQTPSHQVTQMGQEVILRCVPISNHLYFYWYRQILGQKVEFLVSFYNNEISEKSEIFDDQFSVERPDGSNFTLKIRSTKLEDSAMYFCASSLDRSGSNEQFFGPGTRLTVL.

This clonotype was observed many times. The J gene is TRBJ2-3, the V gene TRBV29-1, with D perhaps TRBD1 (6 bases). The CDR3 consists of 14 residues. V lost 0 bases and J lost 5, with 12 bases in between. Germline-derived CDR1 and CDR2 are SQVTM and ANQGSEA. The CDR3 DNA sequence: TGCAGCGTTGAAGAGGGCAGGGGAGAAGATACGCAGTATTTT. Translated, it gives CSVEEGRGEDTQYF.

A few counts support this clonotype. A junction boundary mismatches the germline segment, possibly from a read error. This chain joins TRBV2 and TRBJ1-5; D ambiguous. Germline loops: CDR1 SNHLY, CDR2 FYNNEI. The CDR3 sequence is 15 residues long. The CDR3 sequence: CARSEEKAMGQPQHF. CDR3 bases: TGTGCCAGAAGTGAAGAGAAGGCCATGGGTCAGCCCCAGCATTTT.

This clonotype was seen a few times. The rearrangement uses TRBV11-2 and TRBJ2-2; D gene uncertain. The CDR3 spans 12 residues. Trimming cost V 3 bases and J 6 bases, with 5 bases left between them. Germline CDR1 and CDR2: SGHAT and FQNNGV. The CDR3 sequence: CASSFGAGELFF. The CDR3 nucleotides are TGTGCCAGCAGCTTTGGGGCCGGGGAGCTGTTTTTT.

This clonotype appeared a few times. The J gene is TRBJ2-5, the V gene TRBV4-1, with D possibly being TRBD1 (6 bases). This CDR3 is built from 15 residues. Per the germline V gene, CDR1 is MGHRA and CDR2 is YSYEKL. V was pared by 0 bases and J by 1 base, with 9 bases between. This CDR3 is CASSQDDRLQETQYF. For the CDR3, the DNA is TGCGCCAGCAGCCAAGACGACAGGCTCCAAGAGACCCAGTACTTC.

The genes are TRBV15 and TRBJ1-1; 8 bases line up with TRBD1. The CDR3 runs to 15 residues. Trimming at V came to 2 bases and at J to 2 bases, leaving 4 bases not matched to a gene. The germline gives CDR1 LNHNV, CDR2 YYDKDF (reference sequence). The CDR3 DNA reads TGTGCCACCAGCAGAAGGACAGGGATTAACACTGAAGCTTTCTTT. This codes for CATSRRTGINTEAFF. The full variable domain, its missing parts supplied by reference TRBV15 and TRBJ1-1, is DAMVIQNPRYQVTQFGKPVTLSCSQTLNHNVMYWYQQKSSQAPKLLFHYYDKDFNNEADTPDNFQSRRPNTSFCFLDIRSPGLGDTAMYLCATSRRTGINTEAFFGQGTRLTVV.

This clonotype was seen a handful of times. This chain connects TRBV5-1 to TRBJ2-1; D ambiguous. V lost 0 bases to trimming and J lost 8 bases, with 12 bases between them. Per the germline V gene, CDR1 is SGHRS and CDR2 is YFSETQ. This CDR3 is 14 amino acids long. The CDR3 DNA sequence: TGCGCCAGCAGCTTGGCCGATCCTGGGTATGAGCAGTTCTTC. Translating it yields CASSLADPGYEQFF.

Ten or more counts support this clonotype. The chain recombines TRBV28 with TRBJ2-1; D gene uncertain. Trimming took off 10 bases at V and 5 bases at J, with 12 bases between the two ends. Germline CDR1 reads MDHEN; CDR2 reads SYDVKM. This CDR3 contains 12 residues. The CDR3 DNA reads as TGTGCCACCGCAGACACCCACAATGAGCAGTTCTTC. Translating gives CATADTHNEQFF.